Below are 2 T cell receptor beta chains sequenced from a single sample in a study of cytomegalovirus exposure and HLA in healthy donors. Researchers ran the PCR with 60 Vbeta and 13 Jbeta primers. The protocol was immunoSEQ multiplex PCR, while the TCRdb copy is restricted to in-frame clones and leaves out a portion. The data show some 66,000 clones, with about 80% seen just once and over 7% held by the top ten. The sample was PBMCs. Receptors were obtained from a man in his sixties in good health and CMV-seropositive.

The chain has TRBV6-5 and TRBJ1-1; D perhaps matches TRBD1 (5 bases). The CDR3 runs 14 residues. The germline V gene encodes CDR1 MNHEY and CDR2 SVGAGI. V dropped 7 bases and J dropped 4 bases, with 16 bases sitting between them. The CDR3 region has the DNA TGTGCCAGCACCTCAGATGGGGCGACCACTGAAGCTTTCTTT. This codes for CASTSDGATTEAFF.

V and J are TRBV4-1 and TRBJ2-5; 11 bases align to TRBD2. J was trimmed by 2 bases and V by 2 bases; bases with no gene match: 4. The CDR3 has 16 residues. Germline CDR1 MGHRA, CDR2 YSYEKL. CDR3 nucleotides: TGCGCCAGCAGCCAAAAAACTAGCGGGAGACAAGAGACCCAGTACTTC. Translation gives CASSQKTSGRQETQYF.